This T cell receptor (beta chain) is from a study of blood T cell repertoires in COVID-19 (dated by TCRdb to 2020 to 2021). Broadly, across the study: Samples from collaborators originated in the United States, Italy and Spain and spanned both the acute and convalescent phases of COVID-19. The prospective study material was composed of cDNA or gDNA derived from T cells, B-cell-depleted T cells, or PBMCs. Subjects who had been exposed to COVID-19, were actively infected with it, or had recovered from it provided the deeply sampled blood TCRbeta repertoires that made up the dataset. The repertoires were released in a freely available public database intended as a resource for research on the immune response to SARS-CoV-2. The samples were drawn from two sources: the first 160 participants of the ongoing ImmuneRACE study, and over 1,000 subjects contributed by 6 global collaborators. Sample metadata almost always included a de-identified subject ID, COVID-19 status, age in years and sex. HLA class I and class II types, where available, came from metadata supplied by the sample provider rather than from assay-based typing. What the authors observed across the whole study: The quantity of clinical and demographic metadata differed by source and by participant and was supplied without curation.

The immunoSEQ Assay, a bias-controlled multiplex PCR, was used to amplify TCRbeta CDR3 regions from genomic DNA. Processing in the source paper ran as follows. Within the assay, amplification of reference gene primers was used to estimate how many nucleated cells each sample contained. To quantify the absolute abundance of each unique TCRbeta CDR3 rearrangement, sequence reads were collapsed and filtered. For each sample, productive Simpson clonality was calculated by taking the square root of Simpson's diversity index across productive rearrangements. The clones in this table, taken by TCRdb from immuneACCESS, are in-frame only. Not every clone is retained; where verified, under half of the shortfall comes from an unresolved V gene, and the cause of the rest is unknown. That table gives V, J and clone size, and the DNA gave D and trimming. This sample lists roughly 360,000 clones; 80% to 85% were detected once. Less than 6% of the sample is taken by the ten largest.

At the junction V is shortened by 5 bases and J by 6 bases, with 13 bases in between. Counted from cysteine to phenylalanine, this CDR3 has 13 amino acids. Only CDR3 DNA is held: 39 bases, read in frame from base 1. Taken from the germline V gene, the CDR1 and CDR2 loops are MGHDK and SYGVNS. Note on this clone: The antigen this receptor binds is unknown. No base quality information exists; no much larger clone differs at one position.

Enrolling through a virtual design, the prospective study's participants ranged in age from roughly 18 to 95 years and lived across 20 to 25 United States geographic areas. Cohort assignment in the prospective study relied on participant-reported clinical history from a screening survey and a study questionnaire. ImmuneRACE Cohort 3 recovered participants were defined by two consecutive negative NP/OP PCR tests, healthcare professional clearance, or symptom resolution. Mobile phlebotomists in the prospective study collected whole blood, serum and a nasopharyngeal or oropharyngeal swab from every participant. Over an approximately 2-month period, participants in the prospective study had the option of providing additional blood draws and questionnaires. Blood samples from the prospective study were shipped frozen or at room temperature prior to DNA extraction.

The rearrangement combines TRBV25-1 with TRBJ1-1; no D gene call is confident. This receptor was identified in a woman in her 50s who had recovered from COVID-19. Material: PBMCs or T cells enriched from blood (not recorded which). In nucleotide form, the sequence is TGTGCCAGCAGTCCAGCAGGCAGCTCTGAAGCTTTCTTT. Translated, this gives CASSPAGSSEAFF. With the portions outside the CDR3 filled from the reference TRBV25-1 and TRBJ1-1 genes, the complete variable region becomes EADIYQTPRYLVIGTGKKITLECSQTMGHDKMYWYQQDPGMELHLIHYSYGVNSTEKGDLSSESTVSRIRTEHFPLTLESARPSHTSQYLCASSPAGSSEAFFGQGTRLTVV.